This record looks at one T cell receptor beta chain sequence and its context. The data were obtained in a study of OX40 agonist ivuxolimab in advanced cancers. Germline V gives CDR1 SEHNR, CDR2 FQNEAQ (reference sequence). V lost 4 bases to trimming and J lost 9 bases; unmatched junction nucleotides: 10. This CDR3 has 15 amino acids. Method: immunoSEQ multiplex PCR; TCRdb's copy keeps in-frame clones and lacks some. The repertoire consists of tens of thousands of clones, with approximately 87% occurring once and the leading ten covering around 1.6%. The gene calls are TRBV7-9 and TRBJ2-1, with TRBD2 identical over 9 bases. The clonotype originates from an adult with an advanced solid tumor such as melanoma, head and neck, liver or kidney cancer. This specimen consisted of CD4+ or CD8+ T cells sorted from blood, obtained in a trial of the OX40 agonist ivuxolimab. The CDR3 reads CASSSRGLASSEQFF. The DNA for the CDR3 is TGTGCCAGCAGCTCCCGGGGACTAGCCTCTAGTGAGCAGTTCTTC.